This TCR beta chain was profiled in a study of blood T cells in healthy people across ages. Germline lookup yields CDR1 DFQATT and CDR2 SNEGSKA (reference sequence). The CDR3 has 14 residues. Sample-barcoded 5' priming and a J-beta primer mix drove a second PCR of 7 to 11 cycles. A single record per CDR3 protein comes from TCRdb applying MiXCR to the 5' RACE reads. The table records about 730,000 distinct CDR3 sequences, 35% to 45% of them present only once. The origin of this receptor is a woman aged 55-75 years in good health. The rearrangement uses TRBV20-1 and TRBJ2-1, with 10 bases that match TRBD2. The tail of the sequence fits TRBJ2-7 better, so the J call may be wrong. The material sequenced was blood. This CDR3 is CSARSGRAYNEQYF. DNA of the CDR3: TGCAGTGCGAGAAGCGGGAGGGCCTACAATGAGCAGTACTTC.